This record covers a single T cell receptor (beta chain). Its target is not known. The junction departs from germline at one end; a sequencing error may be responsible. With roughly 540 ng total RNA as template and a constant-region primer, TCR beta cDNA was made. Libraries of TCR beta came from three nested multiplex PCR rounds with slightly modified ARM-PCR. A C-beta reverse primer and TRBV1-TRBV30 forward primers served in each of the first two PCR rounds, at about 9 cycles apiece. TCRdb re-called the multiplex PCR reads through MiXCR, storing one row per CDR3 protein. The sample gives some 100,000 distinct CDR3 sequences, 55% to 80% of which show up once; roughly 12% is in the top ten. The entry originates in a study of tumor-infiltrating lymphocytes in primary liver carcinoma. As for the study in general: Patients included men and women of 30 to 69 years.

The CDR3 is 20 residues long. Germline CDR1 SGHDT, CDR2 YYEEEE. Findings and limits, study-wide: The proportion of top clones found throughout all five tumor regions was only about 7-24%.

Co-extracted RNA and DNA came from around 20-30 mg of unsorted bulk tissue. Five discrete regions of every tumor underwent sampling. The specimen was liver tumor tissue from sampling region 2. Subset of the sample: tumor region T2, inferior pole. This clonotype was sampled from an older woman with primary liver carcinoma and hepatitis B virus infection. This chain connects TRBV5-6 to TRBJ1-2; D is ambiguous. The CDR3 here is CGSTPLAGLGHGEVDSGYTF. In DNA form, the CDR3 reads TGTGGCAGCACCCCGCTGGCGGGCTTGGGTCACGGGGAAGTAGACTCTGGCTACACCTTC.